This T cell receptor (beta chain) was identified in a study of blood T cell repertoires in COVID-19. For the study at large: Some COVID-19 samples were acute and others convalescent; all came from the United States, Italy and Spain.

CDR3 length: 14 residues. The germline CDR1 and CDR2 sequences are MNHNY and SVGAGI (reference sequence). J gave up 1 base and V 5 bases, and 4 bases lay outside the gene matches. Clones were read by immunoSEQ multiplex PCR, and TCRdb kept only the in-frame ones, dropping some. The sample has roughly 350,000 clones, more than 70% seen once; the top ten hold more than 9%. The source material was peripheral blood. The V gene is TRBV6-6, the J gene TRBJ2-5; 7 bases line up with TRBD2. This receptor was taken from a woman in her thirties with COVID-19, enrolled during active disease. In DNA form, the CDR3 reads TGTGCCAGCAGTAGCGGACTAGGCCAAGAGACCCAGTACTTC. Translated, it gives CASSSGLGQETQYF.